The 7 T cell receptor beta chains below were found in one sample sequenced in a study of radiotherapy plus CTLA-4 blockade in lung cancer. Profiling relied on immunoSEQ multiplex PCR, and the TCRdb table lists in-frame clones only, not all of them. Of fewer than 55,000 clones listed, about 85% are singletons. The input for sequencing was peripheral blood, taken from a patient treated with radiotherapy plus ipilimumab. These TCRs come from a human donor with non-small cell lung cancer whose response to radiotherapy plus ipilimumab could not be evaluated.

The chain has TRBV5-1 and TRBJ2-1, with 7 bases that match TRBD2. The CDR3 loop spans 15 amino acids. Germline assignment: CDR1 SGHRS and CDR2 YFSETQ. Trimming at V came to 2 bases and at J to 4 bases, leaving 6 bases not matched to a gene. Here the CDR3 DNA reads TGCGCCAGCAGCTTCCTCGCGGGAGTTTACAATGAGCAGTTCTTC. Translating it yields CASSFLAGVYNEQFF.

The chain carries TRBV18 and TRBJ2-1, with 9 bases matching TRBD1. The CDR3 runs 15 residues. V dropped 6 bases and J dropped 8; count of bases not matched to a gene: 11. Germline V lookup: CDR1 KGHSH, CDR2 LQKENI. CDR3 amino acids: CASSPTQGAYHEQFF. CDR3 sequence (DNA): TGTGCCAGCTCCCCCACACAGGGGGCATACCATGAGCAGTTCTTC.

The count of this clone is one. V and J are TRBV28 and TRBJ2-7, with 11 positions matching TRBD2. V gave up 7 bases and J gave up 3 bases; unmatched junction bases: 5. From germline, CDR1 is MDHEN and CDR2 SYDVKM. CDR3 length: 14 amino acids. CDR3 nucleotide sequence: TGTGCCAGCAACCCCGGGACTAGCGGCTACGAGCAGTACTTC. This translates into CASNPGTSGYEQYF.

This clone was picked up a small number of times. The chain recombines TRBV19 with TRBJ1-2, with D perhaps TRBD1 (6 bases). The CDR3 is 13 amino acids. Germline V lookup: CDR1 LNHDA, CDR2 SQIVND (reference sequence). V shed 3 bases and J shed 4 bases, with 9 bases lying between them. This CDR3 is CASSMTGPYGYTF. The DNA of the CDR3 is TGTGCCAGTAGTATGACAGGCCCCTATGGCTACACCTTC.

This clone was seen a handful of times. V usage is TRBV5-6 and J usage is TRBJ1-4; D is undetermined. The V and J ends lost 4 bases and 7 bases respectively, with 14 bases between them. Germline V gives CDR1 SGHDT, CDR2 YYEEEE. The CDR3 has 14 amino acids. Written as DNA, the CDR3 is TGTGCCAGCAGCCGACGCTTGGGCCTTGAAAAACTGTTTTTT. Translation gives CASSRRLGLEKLFF.

The chain is built from TRBV29-1 and TRBJ2-3; 10 positions match TRBD2. The CDR3 is made up of 14 amino acids. Germline V CDR1 and CDR2: SQVTM, ANQGSEA. V shed 8 bases, J shed 2 bases, and the junction held 7 bases outside the gene matches. The CDR3 loop reads CSYLSGRNTDTQYF. For the CDR3, the DNA is TGCAGCTACCTTAGCGGGAGGAACACAGATACGCAGTATTTT.

The CDR3 region has the DNA TGTGCCAGCAGCTTAGGGGGGGCGGATTACGAGCAGTACTTC. Encoded protein: CASSLGGADYEQYF. The V gene is TRBV7-3, the J gene TRBJ2-7; TRBD2 is a possible D gene (7 bases). The germline V gene has CDR1 SGHTA and CDR2 FQGTGA. Trimming shortened V by 2 bases and J by 4 bases, and 12 bases separated the two germline ends. The CDR3 has 14 residues.